This entry features one T cell receptor (beta chain) sequence. The data originate from a study of blood T cells in healthy people across ages. A J-beta primer mix and a sample-barcoded 5' primer were used in a second PCR of roughly 7 to 12 cycles. One entry per CDR3 protein results from TCRdb running MiXCR on the 5' RACE reads. The sample has around 1,900,000 distinct CDR3 sequences, 35% to 50% seen once; the top ten hold under 30%. V gave up 3 bases and J gave up 5 bases, with 16 bases separating them. Germline lookup yields CDR1 MDHEN and CDR2 SYDVKM. The CDR3 runs to 16 residues. The origin of this receptor is a human donor in good health. The chain has TRBV28 and TRBJ2-2; D is possibly TRBD1 (6 bases). Material for sequencing was blood. CDR3 sequence reads: CASSLVAGVGTGELFF. CDR3 sequence (DNA): TGTGCCAGCAGTTTGGTAGCAGGGGTAGGGACCGGGGAGCTGTTTTTT.